These T cell receptor beta chains were read from a single sample in a study of regulatory T cells in long-lasting Graves disease. TCRdb reprocessed the multiplex PCR reads with MiXCR, giving one entry per CDR3 protein. The sample records approximately 390,000 distinct CDR3 sequences, around 15% being singletons. These data are also associated with another study on T cells in Graves' hyperthyroidism and ophthalmopathy.

This material consisted of peripheral blood mononuclear cells (PBMCs), taken at new diagnosis, from a patient treated with antithyroid drugs. These receptors all come from a young woman with Graves disease. Both conserved end residues are part of each CDR3. Fields, in order: D gene, V gene, J gene, clone size, CDR3 DNA, CDR3 protein. The D gene is left open where the match is weak. Clone size, where shown, is once, few, many, or a class for clones that have expanded.

TRBD1,TRBV28,TRBJ2-1,many,TGTGCCAGCAGTAACACCGGGACAGGGGACCATGAGCAGTTCTTC,CASSNTGTGDHEQFF
NA,TRBV11-2,TRBJ1-1,many,TGTGCCAGCAGCCTCCCGCCGACCAGGGGGAACACTGAAGCTTTCTTT,CASSLPPTRGNTEAFF
NA,TRBV7-9,TRBJ1-2,NA,TGTGCCAACAGCTTATTTTGGAACTACACCTTC,CANSLFWNYTF
TRBD1,TRBV30,TRBJ2-1,many,TGTGCCTGGAGTTCGGGACAGACCTACAATGAGCAGTTCTTC,CAWSSGQTYNEQFF
NA,TRBV29-1,TRBJ2-6,NA,TGCAGCGTTGAGGGCAGGGGTAAACACTCTGGGGCCAACGTCCTGACTTTC,CSVEGRGKHSGANVLTF
NA,TRBV6-7,TRBJ1-5,few,TGTGCCAGCAGCCCCGAAATTCCCGGAAGGGGCAGCAATCAGCCCCAGCATTTT,CASSPEIPGRGSNQPQHF
TRBD2,TRBV20-1,TRBJ2-3,few,TGCAGTGCTAGGCCGGGGGGGTTCACAGATACGCAGTATTTT,CSARPGGFTDTQYF
TRBD2,TRBV3-1,TRBJ2-5,many,TGTGCCAGCAGCCCGGGACTAGCAAAGACCCAGTACTTC,CASSPGLAKTQYF
TRBD2,TRBV6-1,TRBJ2-7,NA,TGTGCCAGCAGCGCCGGGTCCGGACTAGCCTACGAGCAGTACTTC,CASSAGSGLAYEQYF
NA,TRBV20-1,TRBJ1-6,NA,TGCAGTGCTAGGAAACCGGAGAGAGGTTCACCCCTCCACTTT,CSARKPERGSPLHF
TRBD1,TRBV5-5,TRBJ1-5,many,TGTGCCAGCAGCTGGGGACAGGGGGCGGGTCAGCCCCAGCATTTT,CASSWGQGAGQPQHF
NA,TRBV2,TRBJ2-1,many,TGTGCCAGCCAGGACGGCTACAATGAGCAGTTCTTC,CASQDGYNEQFF
TRBD1,TRBV28,TRBJ2-1,many,TGTGCCAGCAGTTTCGTCGTTCAGGGGGCGGCTGAGCAGTTCTTC,CASSFVVQGAAEQFF
NA,TRBV29-1,TRBJ1-2,few,TGCAGCGTTTCAGGTCAAGGGGGCTATGGCTACACCTTC,CSVSGQGGYGYTF
NA,TRBV7-2,TRBJ1-1,many,TGTGCCAGCAGCCCGGGACCAGGGCGGACTGAAGCTTTCTTT,CASSPGPGRTEAFF
NA,TRBV5-1,TRBJ1-1,many,TGCGCCAGCAGCTTGGAACTGCACACTGAAGCTTTCTTT,CASSLELHTEAFF
NA,TRBV2,TRBJ1-2,many,TGTGCCAGCAGTTTAAACAGGGAATATGGCTACACCTTC,CASSLNREYGYTF
TRBD1,TRBV12-3/TRBV12-4,TRBJ2-7,NA,TGTGCCAGCAGTCGGACAGGGCGCTCCTACGAGCAGTACTTC,CASSRTGRSYEQYF
TRBD1,TRBV5-4,TRBJ2-5,few,TGTGCCAGCAGCTTGGCCAGGACAGGACAAGAGACCCAGTACTTC,CASSLARTGQETQYF
NA,TRBV7-9,TRBJ1-1,NA,TGTGCCAGCAGCTCCGAGGGACTGATGAACACTGAAGCTTTCTTT,CASSSEGLMNTEAFF
NA,TRBV2,TRBJ1-2,many,TGTGCCAGCTCAGGGAGGGATTATGGCTACACCTTC,CASSGRDYGYTF
NA,TRBV29-1,TRBJ1-3,NA,TGCAGCGTTACTACGTCGGACAGCCAATCCTCTGGAAACACCATATATTTT,CSVTTSDSQSSGNTIYF
NA,TRBV2,TRBJ2-2,many,TGTGCCAGCAGTGGACTTCTCACCGGGGAGCTGTTTTTT,CASSGLLTGELFF
NA,TRBV10-2,TRBJ1-5,many,TGCGCCAGCAGTGAGTCGATGGAGGGCAATCAGCCCCAGCATTTT,CASSESMEGNQPQHF
TRBD2,TRBV4-2,TRBJ2-3,many,TGTGCCAGCAGCCTCAGACTAGCGGGAGAAGCAGATACGCAGTATTTT,CASSLRLAGEADTQYF
TRBD1,TRBV20-1,TRBJ1-1,few,TGCAGGGCAAAGACAGGGCCGACTGAAGCTTTCTTT,CRAKTGPTEAFF
NA,TRBV15,TRBJ2-5,NA,TGTGCCACCAGCAGAGCCAGGGCTGAAGAGACCCAGTACTTC,CATSRARAEETQYF
TRBD1,TRBV2,TRBJ1-2,few,TGTGCCAGCAGCCCCGAGATACAGGGGAACTATGGCTACACCTTC,CASSPEIQGNYGYTF
NA,TRBV5-1,TRBJ2-3,NA,TGCGCCAGCAGCTTGGCCCAGACGGGAAGCACAGATACGCAGTATTTT,CASSLAQTGSTDTQYF
TRBD1,TRBV28,TRBJ2-5,many,TGTGCCAGCAGTTTATCAGGGGGTAGTGAGACCCAGTACTTC,CASSLSGGSETQYF
TRBD1,TRBV20-1,TRBJ1-4,few,TGCAGTGTAACGACAGGGCAAGGTGAAAAACTGTTTTTT,CSVTTGQGEKLFF
TRBD2,TRBV14,TRBJ2-3,NA,TGTGCCAGCAGCCAACTAACTAGCGCGAGATACACAGATACGCAGTATTTT,CASSQLTSARYTDTQYF
TRBD1,TRBV9,TRBJ2-7,few,TGTGCCAGCAGCGTAGGAACAGGGGCTCCCTACGAGCAGTACTTC,CASSVGTGAPYEQYF
NA,TRBV24-1,TRBJ1-5,NA,TGTGCCACCAGTGACCGGACATCGGGCAATCAGCCCCAGCATTTT,CATSDRTSGNQPQHF
NA,TRBV5-1,TRBJ1-1,many,TGCGCCAGCAGCTTGGGGGGGGGGTCGGGTGAAGCTTTCTTT,CASSLGGGSGEAFF
TRBD2,TRBV9,TRBJ2-7,few,TGTGCCAGCAGCGTAGAAGGGACTAGCACCTACGAGCAGTACTTC,CASSVEGTSTYEQYF
NA,TRBV19,TRBJ1-1,NA,TGTGCCAGTAGTAAAACAGGGTTCACTGAAGCTTTCTTT,CASSKTGFTEAFF
TRBD2,TRBV20-1,TRBJ2-3,NA,TGCAGTGCTACCCTAGCGGGGGGCGTAGACACAGATACGCAGTATTTT,CSATLAGGVDTDTQYF
TRBD2,TRBV5-5,TRBJ2-1,NA,TGTGCCAGCAGCAACCAGCGGGGAAATGAGCAGTTCTTC,CASSNQRGNEQFF
TRBD1,TRBV12-3/TRBV12-4,TRBJ1-1,many,TGTGCCAGCAAGAAGGGAGCAGGGGGAGGGGACACTGAAGCTTTCTTT,CASKKGAGGGDTEAFF
TRBD1,TRBV28,TRBJ2-7,many,TGTGCCAGCAGAACCGGGACAGGGACCTACGAGCAGTACTTC,CASRTGTGTYEQYF
TRBD2,TRBV10-2,TRBJ2-3,few,TGCGCCAGCAGTGTTGGTAGCGGGGGCCTCACAGATACGCAGTATTTT,CASSVGSGGLTDTQYF
NA,TRBV20-1,TRBJ2-1,many,TGCAGTGCTAGAGTGAATGAGCAGTTCTTC,CSARVNEQFF
NA,TRBV5-4,TRBJ1-3,few,TGTGCTTGGAAGCGCGCCTTCTCTGGAAACACCATATATTTT,CAWKRAFSGNTIYF
NA,TRBV4-2,TRBJ2-5,few,TGTGCCAGCAGCCAAGATTACGGACAGCAAGAGACCCAGTACTTC,CASSQDYGQQETQYF